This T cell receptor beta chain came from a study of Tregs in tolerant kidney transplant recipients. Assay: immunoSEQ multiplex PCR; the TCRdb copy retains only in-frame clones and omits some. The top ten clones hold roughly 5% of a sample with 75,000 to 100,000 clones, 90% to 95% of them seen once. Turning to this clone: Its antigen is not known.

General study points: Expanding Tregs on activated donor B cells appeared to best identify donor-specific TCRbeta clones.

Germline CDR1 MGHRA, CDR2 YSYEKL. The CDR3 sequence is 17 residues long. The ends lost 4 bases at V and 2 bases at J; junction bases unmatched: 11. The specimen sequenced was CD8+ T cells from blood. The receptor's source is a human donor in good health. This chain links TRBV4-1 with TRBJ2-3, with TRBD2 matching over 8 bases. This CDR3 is CASSPHGRGRSTDTQYF. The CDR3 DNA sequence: TGCGCCAGCAGCCCCCACGGGAGGGGGAGATCCACAGATACGCAGTATTTT.